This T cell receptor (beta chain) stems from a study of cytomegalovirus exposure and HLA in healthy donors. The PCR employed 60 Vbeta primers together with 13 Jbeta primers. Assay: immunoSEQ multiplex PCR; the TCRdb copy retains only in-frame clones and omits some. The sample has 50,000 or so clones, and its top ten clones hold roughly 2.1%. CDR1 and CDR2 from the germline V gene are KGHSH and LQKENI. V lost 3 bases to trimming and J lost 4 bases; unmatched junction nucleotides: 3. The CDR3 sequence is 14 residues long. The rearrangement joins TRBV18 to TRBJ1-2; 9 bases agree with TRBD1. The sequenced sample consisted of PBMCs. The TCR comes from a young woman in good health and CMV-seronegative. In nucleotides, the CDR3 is TGTGCCAGCTCACCTGGACAGGGGAGCTATGGCTACACCTTC. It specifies CASSPGQGSYGYTF.